Reported below is one T cell receptor beta chain. 5'-RACE, quantitative and with molecular barcodes, yielded the TCR beta libraries. In TCRdb, the 5' RACE reads were re-called with MiXCR into one record per CDR3 protein. In the table there are 190,000 or so distinct CDR3 sequences, around 13% of which are singletons. This sample was taken from a study of CD8 T cells in ankylosing spondylitis. J gave up 5 bases and V 3 bases, and 5 bases lay outside the gene matches. The CDR3 loop spans 14 amino acids. Sequenced: blood, either unsorted or a sorted T cell fraction (not recorded which). This receptor was identified in a male donor with ankylosing spondylitis or in good health (not recorded which). The V and J genes are TRBV12-3 or TRBV12-4 and TRBJ2-7, with TRBD1 matching 9 bases. CDR3 residues: CASSFTGGLNEQYF. Written as DNA, the CDR3 is TGTGCCAGCAGTTTTACAGGGGGCCTCAACGAGCAGTACTTC.